A selection of T cell receptor beta chains follows, all from one sample in a study of blood T cell repertoires in COVID-19. Repertoires were generated with immunoSEQ multiplex PCR, while TCRdb's copy carries only in-frame clones and drops some. The table has some 47,000 clones, about 88% seen once. Specimen: peripheral blood. All receptors derive from a human donor in a cohort sampled during active COVID-19. CDR3s include the opening cysteine and the closing phenylalanine or tryptophan. D genes are given only for firm matches. Some rows have no size entry. The others give once, few or many, or a class for an expanded clone.

TRBV3-1/TRBV3-2	TRBD1	NA	TRBJ2-3	CASSTGGADTQYF	TGTGCCAGCAGCACAGGGGGCGCAGATACGCAGTATTTT
TRBV14	NA	few	TRBJ1-6	CASRPGGSYNSPLHF	TGTGCCAGCAGGCCGGGGGGCTCCTATAATTCACCCCTCCACTTT
TRBV6-5	TRBD1	few	TRBJ1-6	CASSYRQGVGSPLHF	TGTGCCAGCAGTTACAGGCAGGGGGTGGGTTCACCCCTCCACTTT
TRBV6-5	TRBD2	NA	TRBJ2-1	CASSFVSGDHNEQFF	TGTGCCAGCAGTTTCGTTAGCGGGGACCACAATGAGCAGTTCTTC
TRBV5-4	TRBD1	NA	TRBJ1-4	CASSSRQGTGGDEKLFF	TGTGCCAGCAGCTCTAGACAGGGAACTGGAGGTGATGAAAAACTGTTTTTT
TRBV27	NA	NA	TRBJ2-4	CASSPAGRENIQYF	TGTGCCAGCAGCCCTGCGGGGCGCGAAAACATTCAGTACTTC
TRBV7-9	TRBD1	NA	TRBJ2-3	CASSGQGSTDTQYF	TGTGCCAGCAGCGGACAGGGTAGCACAGATACGCAGTATTTT
TRBV6-1	NA	NA	TRBJ1-3	CASSEWLLGNTIYF	TGTGCCAGCAGTGAGTGGCTTCTCGGAAACACCATATATTTT
TRBV14	TRBD1	once	TRBJ1-1	CASSPSRGPGTEAFF	TGTGCCAGCAGCCCCAGCAGGGGGCCGGGGACTGAAGCTTTCTTT
TRBV28	TRBD1	once	TRBJ2-6	CASRTGSSGANVLTF	TGTGCCAGCAGGACAGGGAGCTCTGGGGCCAACGTCCTGACTTTC
TRBV19	NA	NA	TRBJ1-4	CASSPMLSQGNEKLFF	TGTGCCAGTAGCCCCATGCTCAGTCAGGGGAACGAAAAACTGTTTTTT
TRBV19	TRBD2	few	TRBJ2-5	CATSLQRGKGETQYF	TGTGCCACCTCTCTCCAGCGGGGCAAGGGAGAGACCCAGTACTTC
TRBV6-5	TRBD2	NA	TRBJ2-2	CASSFIGGRVGELFF	TGTGCCAGCAGCTTTATCGGCGGGAGGGTCGGGGAGCTGTTTTTT
TRBV3-1/TRBV3-2	NA	NA	TRBJ2-2	CASSRARAGELFF	TGTGCCAGCAGCCGAGCGAGAGCCGGGGAGCTGTTTTTT
TRBV29-1	TRBD2	NA	TRBJ2-5	CSARSGGAQETQYF	TGCAGCGCCCGTAGCGGGGGGGCCCAGGAGACCCAGTACTTC
TRBV7-9	TRBD1	NA	TRBJ2-2	CASSSGRQGITGELFF	TGTGCCAGCAGCTCCGGTCGACAGGGAATCACCGGGGAGCTGTTTTTT
TRBV19	NA	NA	TRBJ1-2	CASTPTVLGGYTF	TGTGCCAGTACTCCGACAGTCCTCGGTGGCTACACCTTC
TRBV6-5	TRBD1	NA	TRBJ1-6	CASNFRDREVSPLHF	TGTGCCAGCAATTTCCGGGACAGGGAAGTATCACCCCTCCACTTT